The clone carrying this T cell receptor (beta chain) appeared once. This specimen comes from a study of cytotoxic CD8 clonotypes in ibrutinib-treated CLL. Study information: The average sample held roughly 250,000 productive templates and tens of thousands of productive rearrangements.

The method was immunoSEQ multiplex PCR; TCRdb's version includes in-frame clones alone and lacks a portion of them. Counted here are nearly 300,000 clones, roughly three quarters occurring once; the ten biggest clones make up around 6%. V was cut by 0 bases and J by 6 bases, with 14 bases left in between. Looked up from germline, CDR1 is SEHNR and CDR2 is FQNEAQ (reference sequence). The CDR3 is made up of 16 amino acids. The TCR sequence derives from a human donor with chronic lymphocytic leukemia. This rearrangement joins TRBV7-9 to TRBJ1-4; no clear D. Specimen: PBMCs, collected at disease progression, from a patient treated with ibrutinib. DNA for the CDR3: TGTGCCAGCAGCTTAGCGGAGACAAGGGTCGATGAAAAACTGTTTTTT. It yields the protein CASSLAETRVDEKLFF. Looking up the rest from reference TRBV7-9 and TRBJ1-4 gives the full variable domain: DTGVSQNPRHKITKRGQNVTFRCDPISEHNRLYWYRQTLGQGPEFLTYFQNEAQLEKSRLLSDRFSAERPKGSFSTLEIQRTEQGDSAMYLCASSLAETRVDEKLFFGSGTQLSVL.